This entry lists 14 T cell receptor beta chains sequenced from one sample in a study of beta chain features in type 1 diabetes. Sequenced material consisted of expressed TCRB transcripts (all of the isolated RNA was reverse transcribed). The repertoire was sequenced with immunoSEQ multiplex PCR; TCRdb's copy has only in-frame clones and lacks some. The profile shows 130,000 to 150,000 clones, 6.9% of them singletons. Sequences were obtained from central memory CD4+ T cells from blood. These TCRs come from a woman in her 30s in good health.

The chain combines TRBV7-9 with TRBJ1-2; D might be TRBD1 (6 bases). Germline values: CDR1 SEHNR, CDR2 FQNEAQ (reference sequence). The CDR3 length is 14 residues. V was clipped by 5 bases and J by 2 bases, with 12 bases between them. CDR3 sequence (DNA): TGTGCCAGCAGCACCTCCCAGGGGAACTATGGCTACACCTTC. The encoded protein is CASSTSQGNYGYTF.

This clone has only a few counts. This rearrangement joins TRBV5-4 to TRBJ1-1; no clear D. Germline V gene sequence: CDR1 SGHNT, CDR2 YYREEE (reference sequence). V dropped 4 bases and J dropped 0 bases, with 7 bases sitting between them. The CDR3 runs 13 residues. Written as DNA, the CDR3 is TGTGCCAGCAGCACCCAGATGAACACTGAAGCTTTCTTT. Translation: CASSTQMNTEAFF.

The J gene is TRBJ2-3, the V gene TRBV5-1; 11 nucleotides agree with TRBD2. The CDR3 runs 16 residues. J lost 3 bases, V lost 4 bases, and 7 bases had no gene match. CDR1 is SGHRS, CDR2 YFSETQ, per germline. DNA for the CDR3: TGCGCCAGCAGCGCCTTCACTAGCGGGAGTACAGATACGCAGTATTTT. The encoded protein is CASSAFTSGSTDTQYF.

This clone was observed a handful of times. V and J are TRBV10-3 and TRBJ2-1; D not certain. The CDR3 consists of 14 residues. The V end lost 6 bases, the J end lost 8 bases, and 17 bases lay between the germline ends. CDR1 is ENHRY and CDR2 is SYGVKD in the germline V gene. The CDR3, as DNA: TGTGCCATCAGGGAGACTCCCGAAGTCGATGAGCAGTTCTTC. It yields the protein CAIRETPEVDEQFF.

This clone appeared many times. The CDR3 protein is CASSLWTGYQETQYF. The CDR3 nucleotides are TGTGCCAGCAGCCTTTGGACAGGGTATCAAGAGACCCAGTACTTC. This chain links TRBV14 with TRBJ2-5; 8 bases agree with TRBD1. V dropped 4 bases and J dropped 2; count of bases not matched to a gene: 6. The CDR3 totals 15 residues. Germline loops: CDR1 SGHDN, CDR2 FVKESK.

This clone has just a few counts. This chain links TRBV11-2 with TRBJ2-1; 7 nucleotides match TRBD2. After removal of 4 bases from V and 2 bases from J, the junction contained 5 bases not matched to a gene. Germline CDR1 and CDR2: SGHAT and FQNNGV. The CDR3 runs to 15 residues. The CDR3 sequence is CASSWSGDPYNEQFF. DNA of the CDR3: TGTGCCAGCAGCTGGAGCGGGGACCCCTACAATGAGCAGTTCTTC. The full variable domain, completed using reference TRBV11-2 and TRBJ2-1, is EAGVAQSPRYKIIEKRQSVAFWCNPISGHATLYWYQQILGQGPKLLIQFQNNGVVDDSQLPKDRFSAERLKGVDSTLKIQPAKLEDSAVYLCASSWSGDPYNEQFFGPGTRLTVL.

This clone was seen only a few times. This chain joins TRBV7-2 and TRBJ2-1; 12 nucleotides match TRBD2. The CDR3 spans 14 residues. J was trimmed by 8 bases and V by 3 bases; bases with no gene match: 2. From germline, CDR1 is SGHTA and CDR2 FQGNSA. DNA of the CDR3: TGTGCCAGCAGCTTGACTAGCGGGAGCCATGAGCAGTTCTTC. Protein product: CASSLTSGSHEQFF.

This clone was seen a handful of times. The chain recombines TRBV5-1 with TRBJ2-7, with a tentative D call TRBD1 (6 bases). The CDR3 has 15 residues. Germline lookup yields CDR1 SGHRS and CDR2 YFSETQ. V was shortened by 0 bases and J by 1 base, with 11 bases between the two germline ends. The CDR3 nucleotides are TGCGCCAGCAGCTTGGCTGGCGGACAGTCCTACGAGCAGTACTTC. This sequence encodes CASSLAGGQSYEQYF.

The chain carries TRBV11-2 and TRBJ2-7, with 7 bases that match TRBD1. V trimming: 5 bases; J trimming: 2 bases; junction bases outside the gene matches: 6. CDR3 length: 14 residues. Germline CDR1 is SGHAT and CDR2 is FQNNGV. In DNA, the CDR3 is TGTGCCAGCAGCAGCCGGGACAGAGCCTACGAGCAGTACTTC. Protein product: CASSSRDRAYEQYF.

A word on this clone: The sample contains more than one DNA sequence encoding this CDR3. The V and J genes are TRBV9 and TRBJ2-5, with D uncertain. Between the trimmed V and J ends, which lost 0 bases and 5 bases, there was a span of 8 bases. Germline CDR1 SGDLS, CDR2 YYNGEE. The CDR3 sequence is 13 residues long. The DNA of the CDR3 is TGTGCCAGCAGCGTAGATTGGGCCGAGACCCAGTACTTC. This encodes CASSVDWAETQYF.

V and J are TRBV2 and TRBJ1-3; 8 bases line up with TRBD1. Germline V gene sequence: CDR1 SNHLY, CDR2 FYNNEI. The CDR3 covers 13 residues. V was pared by 6 bases and J by 2 bases, with 0 bases of the junction left unmatched. CDR3 amino acids: CASRTGAGNTIYF. DNA for the CDR3: TGTGCCAGCAGGACAGGGGCTGGAAACACCATATATTTT.

This chain connects TRBV29-1 to TRBJ2-7; the D gene is possibly TRBD1 (6 bases). Germline V gene sequence: CDR1 SQVTM, CDR2 ANQGSEA. Trimming pared 7 bases from V and 7 bases from J, leaving 20 bases between. The CDR3 has 13 amino acids. As DNA, the CDR3 is TGCAGCGCGGCTACAGGGATCCTCGGGGAGCAGTACTTC. Protein product: CSAATGILGEQYF.

The chain recombines TRBV27 with TRBJ1-4, with TRBD1 matching over 7 bases. This CDR3 region has 16 residues. Trimming removed 6 bases from V and 7 bases from J; junction bases left unmatched: 14. Germline CDR1 and CDR2: MNHEY and SMNVEV (reference sequence). The CDR3 loop is CASSRTKGARFEKLFF. The CDR3 nucleotides read TGTGCCAGCAGCCGAACGAAGGGGGCGCGGTTTGAAAAACTGTTTTTT.

A few counts support this clone. CDR3 bases: TGTGCCAGCAGTGACACAGGGGGAATTTCCTACGAGCAGTACTTC. Amino acid sequence: CASSDTGGISYEQYF. The chain has TRBV25-1 and TRBJ2-7; TRBD1 matches 8 bases. V lost 3 bases to trimming and J lost 1 base; unmatched junction nucleotides: 5. The CDR3 sequence is 15 residues long. CDR1 is MGHDK, CDR2 SYGVNS, per germline.